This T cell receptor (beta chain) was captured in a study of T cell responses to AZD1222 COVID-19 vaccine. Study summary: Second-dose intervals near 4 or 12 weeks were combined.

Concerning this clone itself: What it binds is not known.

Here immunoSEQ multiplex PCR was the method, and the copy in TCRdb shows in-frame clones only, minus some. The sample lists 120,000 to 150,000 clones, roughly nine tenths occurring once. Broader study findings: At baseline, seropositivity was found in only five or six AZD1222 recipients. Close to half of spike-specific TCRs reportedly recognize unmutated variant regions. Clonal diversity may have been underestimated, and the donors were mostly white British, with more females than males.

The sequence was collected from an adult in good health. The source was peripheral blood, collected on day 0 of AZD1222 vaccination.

CDR3 sequence (DNA): TGTGCCAGCCGAAGAATCAGCCCGGGGCGCAATCAGCCCCAGCATTTT. Its translation is CASRRISPGRNQPQHF. The chain uses TRBV28 and TRBJ1-5; D possibly corresponds to TRBD1 (5 bases). Looked up from germline, CDR1 is MDHEN and CDR2 is SYDVKM. The CDR3 contains 16 residues. Between the trimmed V and J ends, which lost 8 bases and 2 bases, there was a span of 19 bases.